Listed here are 19 T cell receptor beta chains from one sample, sequenced in a study of blood T cell repertoires in COVID-19 (dated by TCRdb to about 2020). Library preparation used the immunoSEQ multiplex PCR assay. In TCRdb, the immuneACCESS table is reduced to in-frame sequences with V and J assigned. These tables do not hold every clone; where another copy was compared, an unresolved V gene accounts for under half, and the others remain unexplained. For this sample the table gives around 300,000 clones, of which 87% were detected only once. The ten biggest clones cover about 5.5% of the sample. The source material was PBMCs or T cells enriched from blood (not recorded which). The receptors originated from a woman in her forties who had recovered from COVID-19.

The chain uses TRBV7-2 and TRBJ2-1; TRBD2 agrees at 11 bases. From germline, CDR1 is SGHTA and CDR2 FQGNSA. The junction had 2 bases not matched to a gene; V was cut back by 5 bases and J by 2 bases. The CDR3 is made up of 15 amino acids. For the CDR3, the DNA is TGTGCCAGCAGCCGGGGACTAGCGGCCTACAATGAGCAGTTCTTC. Amino acid sequence: CASSRGLAAYNEQFF. Full variable domain (missing parts from reference TRBV7-2 and TRBJ2-1): GAGVSQSPSNKVTEKGKDVELRCDPISGHTALYWYRQSLGQGLEFLIYFQGNSAPDKSGLPSDRFSAERTGGSVSTLTIQRTQQEDSAVYLCASSRGLAAYNEQFFGPGTRLTVL.

On this clone itself: A much larger clone differs by one base, so this may be a read error. CDR3 residues: CASSLGPSYEQYF. In nucleotides, the CDR3 is TGTGCCAGCAGCTTAGGCCCCTCCTACGAGCAGTACTTC. The chain joins TRBV7-3 to TRBJ2-7, with no clear D. The length of the CDR3 is 13 residues. The germline V gene encodes CDR1 SGHTA and CDR2 FQGTGA. Trimming shortened V by 2 bases and J by 0 bases, and 5 bases separated the two germline ends.

The chain has TRBV6-5 and TRBJ2-2; 11 positions agree with TRBD1. V lost 6 bases, J lost 6 bases, and 3 bases stayed unmatched. CDR3 size: 14 residues. Germline-derived CDR1 and CDR2 are MNHEY and SVGAGI. The CDR3 DNA is TGTGCCAGCAGCGCGGACAGGGGGCCCGGGGAGCTGTTTTTT. It translates to CASSADRGPGELFF.

Written as DNA, the CDR3 is TGTGCCAGCAGCCGAAGACAGAGAGAGACCCAGTACTTC. Translating gives CASSRRQRETQYF. The chain uses TRBV7-2 and TRBJ2-5; D perhaps matches TRBD1 (5 bases). CDR3 size: 13 residues. V was trimmed by 5 bases and J by 4 bases, leaving 11 bases between them. Germline CDR1 SGHTA, CDR2 FQGNSA.

V usage is TRBV7-8 and J usage is TRBJ2-5; 11 bases line up with TRBD2. This CDR3 comprises 15 residues. Trimming cost V 6 bases and J 2 bases; bases outside gene matches: 5. Germline values: CDR1 SGHVS, CDR2 FQNEAQ. This CDR3 reads CASRGTSGAQETQYF. The CDR3 DNA sequence: TGTGCCAGCAGGGGGACTAGCGGAGCTCAAGAGACCCAGTACTTC.

V usage is TRBV2 and J usage is TRBJ2-2, with a tentative D call TRBD1 (6 bases). The V end lost 6 bases, the J end lost 5 bases, and 16 bases lay between the germline ends. The germline CDR1 and CDR2 sequences are SNHLY and FYNNEI. CDR3 length: 15 amino acids. The CDR3 here is CASSLGGPGTGELFF. The CDR3 DNA follows: TGTGCCAGCAGCCTAGGGGGACCTGGTACCGGGGAGCTGTTTTTT.

The chain couples TRBV7-8 to TRBJ1-4; D is uncertain. V was pared by 5 bases and J by 5 bases, with 15 bases between. Germline V gene data show CDR1 as SGHVS and CDR2 as FQNEAQ. The CDR3 sequence is 15 residues long. CDR3 amino acids: CASSLMGAYNEKLFF. CDR3 bases: TGTGCCAGCAGCCTCATGGGCGCATACAATGAAAAACTGTTTTTT.

V and J are TRBV24-1 and TRBJ1-3; 7 nucleotides align to TRBD1. Germline assignment: CDR1 KGHDR and CDR2 SFDVKD. This CDR3 spans 16 amino acids. Losses at the gene ends were 2 bases for V and 4 bases for J; bases not matched to a gene: 7. The CDR3 loop is CATSDWKGAAGNTIYF. CDR3 bases: TGTGCCACCAGTGATTGGAAGGGGGCGGCAGGAAACACCATATATTTT.

This chain links TRBV5-4 with TRBJ1-2; TRBD1 matches at 7 bases. The CDR3 runs to 14 residues. The junction had 5 bases not matched to a gene; V was cut back by 5 bases and J by 1 base. Germline CDR1 and CDR2: SGHNT and YYREEE (reference sequence). For the CDR3, the DNA is TGTGCCAGCAGGGACGGGACAGATAACTATGGCTACACCTTC. Protein sequence: CASRDGTDNYGYTF.

The CDR3 coding sequence is TGTGCCAGCAGCAACGGGACAGAGAACACTGAAGCTTTCTTT. It yields the protein CASSNGTENTEAFF. The V gene is TRBV21-1, the J gene TRBJ1-1; TRBD1, the table's D call, lacks a check against the DNA. TRBV21-1 has pseudogene status. This CDR3 comprises 14 residues.

The chain recombines TRBV7-2 with TRBJ2-1; 7 bases are shared with TRBD2. The CDR3 has 15 amino acids. The V gene end was trimmed by 1 base and the J gene end by 4 bases; junction bases not matched to a gene: 4. CDR1 is SGHTA, CDR2 FQGNSA, per germline. The CDR3 DNA reads as TGTGCCAGCAGCTTAGTGGGGGGGGGTTACAATGAGCAGTTCTTC. Its protein product is CASSLVGGGYNEQFF.

This clone was found a few times. V and J are TRBV6-6 and TRBJ2-7, with D possibly TRBD2 on 6 matching bases. V lost 7 bases, J lost 6 bases, and 16 bases lay in between. CDR3 size: 13 residues. CDR1 and CDR2 (germline): MNHNY, SVGAGI (reference sequence). The CDR3 nucleotides read TGTGCCAGCAAGGGCGGGGCCGGGCGCGAGCAGTACTTC. This codes for CASKGGAGREQYF.

V usage is TRBV4-3 and J usage is TRBJ2-1; 15 bases are a match to TRBD2. This CDR3 region has 17 residues. The V gene end was trimmed by 4 bases and the J gene end by 6 bases; junction bases not matched to a gene: 7. Germline assignment: CDR1 LGHNA and CDR2 YSLEER. The CDR3 loop is CASSRTSGRGYSNEQFF. CDR3 nucleotide sequence: TGCGCCAGCAGCCGGACTAGCGGGAGGGGGTACAGCAATGAGCAGTTCTTC.

The DNA for the CDR3 is TGTGCCAGCAGTATCCAGGGGAGCTCCTATAATTCACCCCTCCACTTT. Its protein product is CASSIQGSSYNSPLHF. The V call is TRBV28, the J call TRBJ1-6, with a weak D call TRBD1 (6 bases). This CDR3 spans 16 amino acids. With 5 bases removed from V and 0 bases from J, the gap between germline ends came to 11 bases. Germline CDR1 reads MDHEN; CDR2 reads SYDVKM.

Comment on this clone: This CDR3 is also generated by other DNA sequences in the sample. This chain joins TRBV2 and TRBJ2-5; D call uncertain. CDR1 and CDR2 from the germline V gene are SNHLY and FYNNEI. V was trimmed by 4 bases and J by 5 bases, leaving 8 bases between them. This CDR3 region has 12 residues. CDR3 in DNA: TGTGCCAGCAGTGTCTTGCAGGAGACCCAGTACTTC. Its protein product is CASSVLQETQYF.

This chain links TRBV7-8 with TRBJ2-2, with 10 bases matching TRBD1. J was trimmed by 6 bases and V by 5 bases; bases with no gene match: 18. The CDR3 is made up of 19 amino acids. The germline V gene encodes CDR1 SGHVS and CDR2 FQNEAQ. CDR3 sequence: CASSDPSGTGTGAPGELFF. The CDR3 DNA reads as TGTGCCAGCAGCGACCCCAGCGGAACCGGGACAGGGGCCCCCGGGGAGCTGTTTTTT.

This chain joins TRBV6-5 and TRBJ1-2; 7 nucleotides agree with TRBD1. Germline assignment: CDR1 MNHEY and CDR2 SVGAGI. This CDR3 is built from 14 residues. With 6 bases clipped from V and 4 bases from J, the junction kept 8 bases outside the gene matches. CDR3 sequence: CASSGTVNGYGYTF. CDR3 nucleotide sequence: TGTGCCAGCAGCGGGACAGTAAATGGCTATGGCTACACCTTC.

CDR3 in amino acids: CASRSRSLGRTTQYNEQFF. CDR3 bases: TGTGCCAGCAGGTCAAGGTCACTAGGGCGAACCACACAGTACAATGAGCAGTTCTTC. The rearrangement links TRBV28 to TRBJ2-1, with a possible D match to TRBD2 (5 bases). Germline V gives CDR1 MDHEN, CDR2 SYDVKM. Trimming stripped 6 bases from V and 4 bases from J, with 28 bases between. This CDR3 is 19 amino acids long.

There are a few counts of this clone. V gene TRBV27 combines with J gene TRBJ1-6; the match to TRBD1 covers 10 bases. Germline V gene sequence: CDR1 MNHEY, CDR2 SMNVEV (reference sequence). J lost 7 bases, V lost 5 bases, and 5 bases had no gene match. The CDR3 contains 15 residues. The DNA of the CDR3 is TGTGCCAGCAGTCCTAGACAGGGGGCGAATTCACCCCTCCACTTT. Translating gives CASSPRQGANSPLHF.